The subject of this entry is one T cell receptor beta chain. Its target is not known. The record originates from a study of CD8 T cells in ankylosing spondylitis. Regarding the study as a whole: Disease-linked clones displayed a CD8+ phenotype and appeared relatively rarely in peripheral blood. In the blood and synovial fluid of reactive arthritis, some motif variants had been previously reported. A motif of 7 to 9 highly homologous TCR beta variants was seen as apparently characteristic of ankylosing spondylitis blood. The authors reported significant enrichment of disease-linked clones in matched ankylosing spondylitis synovial fluid.

CDR1 is DFQATT, CDR2 SNEGSKA, per germline (reference sequence). The V segment lost 0 bases and the J segment 4 bases; nucleotides outside the gene matches: 5. This CDR3 has 15 residues. Quantitative 5'-RACE with molecular barcodes generated TCR beta libraries. TCRdb used MiXCR to reprocess the 5' RACE reads, holding one entry per CDR3 protein. The repertoire includes 350,000 to 450,000 distinct CDR3 sequences, roughly a quarter of them detected once, and about 0.89% sits in the top ten. This chain links TRBV20-1 with TRBJ1-5, with 8 nucleotides matching TRBD1. The sequenced material came from blood, either unsorted or a sorted T cell fraction (not recorded which). The TCR was taken from a male donor with ankylosing spondylitis. The CDR3 protein is CSAREQGAGNQPQHF. CDR3 in DNA: TGCAGTGCTAGAGAGCAGGGGGCAGGTAATCAGCCCCAGCATTTT.